This T cell receptor (beta chain) was obtained from a study of cytomegalovirus exposure and HLA in healthy donors. The study's findings and limits: Presence/absence results assume similar sequencing depth per donor, which may not hold. Some V segments could not be told apart, so they were left out, TRBV6-2 and TRBV6-3 among them.

To note about this clone: Its antigen is currently unknown.

The germline CDR1 and CDR2 sequences are MRHNA and SNTAGT. The length of the CDR3 is 17 residues. With 2 bases clipped from V and 5 bases from J, the junction kept 8 bases outside the gene matches. A multiplex PCR was run with 60 Vbeta primers and 13 Jbeta primers. TCRdb's copy holds only in-frame clones and misses some; the assay was immunoSEQ multiplex PCR. The repertoire holds roughly 99,000 clones, 70% to 80% seen once, with approximately 2.4% in the top ten. This TCR derives from a man younger than 35 in good health and CMV-seronegative. The sequencing input was PBMCs. The chain uses TRBV6-4 and TRBJ2-2; TRBD1 matches at 10 bases. CDR3: CASSDTTGQGETGELFF. The CDR3 coding sequence is TGTGCCAGCAGTGACACCACCGGACAGGGGGAAACCGGGGAGCTGTTTTTT.